What follows are 13 T cell receptor beta chains derived from one specimen sequenced in a study of beta chain features in type 1 diabetes. Study-wide results and caveats: Moderately but significantly shorter TCRB CDR3s were found in Type 1 diabetes patients in all four CD4+ subsets.

Isolated RNA was reverse transcribed in full, so expressed TCRB transcripts were sequenced. The assay was immunoSEQ multiplex PCR, and TCRdb's table has in-frame clones only and misses some. In the table there are about 260,000 clones, around 25% of which are singletons. No cognate antigen is known for these TCRs. Sequencing used naive CD4+ T cells from blood. The receptors here all came from a woman aged 25-40 years with type 1 diabetes.

The V and J genes are TRBV29-1 and TRBJ2-3, with no clear D. The CDR3 has 14 residues. Per the germline V gene, CDR1 is SQVTM and CDR2 is ANQGSEA. V was trimmed by 3 bases and J by 2 bases, leaving 12 bases between them. Here the CDR3 DNA reads TGCAGCGTTGACCTAATCCCTTACACAGATACGCAGTATTTT. This codes for CSVDLIPYTDTQYF.

This chain connects TRBV11-2 to TRBJ2-7, with a weak D call TRBD1 (7 bases). The V gene lost 2 bases and the J gene lost 3 bases, with 17 bases spanning the gap. This CDR3 is built from 16 residues. Germline assignment: CDR1 SGHAT and CDR2 FQNNGV. CDR3 DNA: TGTGCCAGCAGCTTACCCCCCCGACAGGGAGGCTACGAGCAGTACTTC. Its translation is CASSLPPRQGGYEQYF.

The chain is built from TRBV2 and TRBJ2-5; 7 positions match TRBD1. The trim removed 4 bases at V and 10 bases at J, leaving 12 bases unmatched. This CDR3 has 14 amino acids. Germline V gene sequence: CDR1 SNHLY, CDR2 FYNNEI. The CDR3 DNA follows: TGTGCCAGCAGTGGACCGGGACAGCAAACTTTCCAGTACTTC. It specifies CASSGPGQQTFQYF.

V gene TRBV7-9 combines with J gene TRBJ2-3, with 12 bases lining up with TRBD2. Losses at the gene ends were 0 bases for V and 4 bases for J; bases not matched to a gene: 5. Looked up from germline, CDR1 is SEHNR and CDR2 is FQNEAQ (reference sequence). This CDR3 region has 17 residues. The CDR3 coding sequence is TGTGCCAGCAGCTTAGCCAGACTAGCGGGAGACTCAGATACGCAGTATTTT. Protein: CASSLARLAGDSDTQYF.

This clone occurred a few times. The chain combines TRBV9 with TRBJ1-1; 9 bases map to TRBD1. This CDR3 has 18 amino acids. Per germline, CDR1 SGDLS and CDR2 YYNGEE. V lost 5 bases to trimming and J lost 5 bases; unmatched junction nucleotides: 19. CDR3 nucleotide sequence: TGTGCCAGCAGTGTGAGGGGGGACAGGGATGGGGAAAAGACTGAAGCTTTCTTT. It codes for CASSVRGDRDGEKTEAFF.

This clone was counted only a few times. The chain employs TRBV5-1 and TRBJ1-2; D might be TRBD1 (5 bases). V was clipped by 4 bases and J by 3 bases, with 10 bases between them. CDR3 length equals 13 residues. Germline CDR1 SGHRS, CDR2 YFSETQ. The CDR3 protein is CASSETEDYGYTF. As DNA, the CDR3 is TGCGCCAGCAGCGAGACAGAGGACTATGGCTACACCTTC.

This clone showed up just a few times. This chain joins TRBV5-4 and TRBJ2-3; 16 bases match TRBD2. This CDR3 is built from 17 residues. Trimming cost V 3 bases and J 3 bases; bases outside gene matches: 4. The germline CDR1 and CDR2 sequences are SGHNT and YYREEE (reference sequence). The DNA for the CDR3 is TGTGCCAGCAGCTCCGGGACTAGCGGGAGGGCAACAGATACGCAGTATTTT. Translating gives CASSSGTSGRATDTQYF. Full variable domain (outside the CDR3, taken from reference TRBV5-4 and TRBJ2-3): ETGVTQSPTHLIKTRGQQVTLRCSSQSGHNTVSWYQQALGQGPQFIFQYYREEENGRGNFPPRFSGLQFPNYSSELNVNALELDDSALYLCASSSGTSGRATDTQYFGPGTRLTVL.

V is TRBV29-1 and J is TRBJ1-1; TRBD1 is a possible D gene (5 bases). Germline CDR1 and CDR2: SQVTM and ANQGSEA. The germline V and J ends were trimmed by 4 bases and 2 bases, with 11 bases remaining between them. The CDR3 totals 13 residues. DNA of the CDR3: TGCAGCGTTGTTGGACAATCAAACACTGAAGCTTTCTTT. Its protein product is CSVVGQSNTEAFF.

V gene TRBV19 combines with J gene TRBJ1-1, with D unclear. The germline CDR1 and CDR2 sequences are LNHDA and SQIVND (reference sequence). V was shortened by 6 bases and J by 5 bases, with 16 bases between the two germline ends. CDR3 length equals 14 residues. In DNA, the CDR3 is TGTGCCAGTAGCCCTTTCGGGTCGGGGACTGAAGCTTTCTTT. Its translation: CASSPFGSGTEAFF.

This clone was seen a handful of times. This chain uses TRBV29-1 with TRBJ2-4, with 7 bases fitting TRBD1. After removal of 2 bases from V and 7 bases from J, the junction contained 5 bases not matched to a gene. Germline V gene lookup returns CDR1 SQVTM and CDR2 ANQGSEA. The CDR3 runs to 13 residues. CDR3 loop: CSVEWVTGNIQYF. CDR3 nucleotides: TGCAGCGTTGAATGGGTGACAGGGAACATTCAGTACTTC.

The table lists this clone with a few counts. The chain combines TRBV30 with TRBJ2-3; 9 bases fit TRBD2. The CDR3 contains 14 residues. Germline-derived CDR1 and CDR2 are GTSNPN and SVGIG (reference sequence). The J segment lost 6 bases and the V segment lost 2 bases, leaving 6 bases of the junction unmatched. The DNA of the CDR3 is TGTGCCTGGAGTCCTAGCGGGGCCCGGGATACGCAGTATTTT. Its protein product is CAWSPSGARDTQYF.

In this sample, this clone turned up a few times. CDR3 in DNA: TGTGCCATCTTTCCCAGGGGAGGGGAGACCCAGTACTTC. Translating gives CAIFPRGGETQYF. This sequence joins TRBV27 and TRBJ2-5; maybe TRBD2 (7 bases). V lost 10 bases and J 5 bases, leaving 17 bases between the germline ends. Germline V gives CDR1 MNHEY, CDR2 SMNVEV (reference sequence). CDR3 size: 13 residues.

This clone has more than one count but fewer than ten. This chain connects TRBV2 to TRBJ2-1; no firm D call. Germline CDR1 is SNHLY and CDR2 is FYNNEI. V lost 9 bases, J lost 4 bases, and 7 bases lay in between. The CDR3 is 11 residues long. The DNA for the CDR3 is TGTGCCAGTCATAGATACAATGAGCAGTTCTTC. Translation: CASHRYNEQFF.